Presented here are 21 T cell receptor beta chains from one specimen sequenced in a study of blood T cell repertoires in COVID-19. The method was immunoSEQ multiplex PCR; TCRdb's version includes in-frame clones alone and lacks a portion of them. The table records about 82,000 clones, about 73% of them present only once. The material sequenced was peripheral blood. The receptors stem from a man between 60 and 70 years old with COVID-19, enrolled during active disease.

The chain combines TRBV11-1 with TRBJ2-1, with TRBD1 identical over 9 bases. Trimming removed 6 bases from V and 5 bases from J; junction bases left unmatched: 5. The V gene's germline CDR1 is SGHAT and CDR2 FQDESV (reference sequence). The CDR3 spans 14 residues. CDR3 region: CASRTGTGNNEQFF. The CDR3 region has the DNA TGTGCCAGCAGGACCGGGACAGGGAACAATGAGCAGTTCTTC.

The rearrangement joins TRBV5-6 to TRBJ1-2; 8 bases match TRBD1. The CDR3 has 13 amino acids. Germline V gene lookup returns CDR1 SGHDT and CDR2 YYEEEE. Trimming at V came to 4 bases and at J to 8 bases, leaving 7 bases not matched to a gene. DNA for the CDR3: TGTGCCAGCAGCACCGGACAGGGAGGCGGCTACACCTTC. Residues: CASSTGQGGGYTF.

The gene calls are TRBV12-3 or TRBV12-4 and TRBJ2-1; D may be TRBD2 (5 bases). The CDR3 has 12 residues. Trimming pared 3 bases from V and 12 bases from J, leaving 12 bases between. CDR3 bases: TGTGCCAGCAGTTTTCCAAAGGGAGTGCAGTTCTTC. Its protein is CASSFPKGVQFF.

The chain is built from TRBV6-5 and TRBJ2-7; D gene uncertain. Trimming removed 0 bases at V and 7 bases at J, with 10 bases between. There are 13 residues in the CDR3. Looked up from germline, CDR1 is MNHEY and CDR2 is SVGAGI. CDR3 amino acids: CASSYSQLKEQYF. CDR3 nucleotide sequence: TGTGCCAGCAGTTACTCACAGTTAAAGGAGCAGTACTTC.

V is TRBV5-4 and J is TRBJ2-2; TRBD1 might be the D (5 bases). This CDR3 is built from 14 residues. Trimming shortened V by 4 bases and J by 1 base, and 8 bases separated the two germline ends. Germline V CDR1 and CDR2: SGHNT, YYREEE (reference sequence). Here the CDR3 reads CASSPGQNTGELFF. The CDR3 DNA sequence: TGTGCCAGCAGCCCTGGACAGAACACCGGGGAGCTGTTTTTT.

The chain recombines TRBV19 with TRBJ2-7; TRBD1 matches 7 bases. The CDR3 runs to 13 residues. Germline V gives CDR1 LNHDA, CDR2 SQIVND (reference sequence). V dropped 8 bases and J dropped 2; count of bases not matched to a gene: 6. The CDR3, as DNA: TGTGCCAGTGGGACGGGACAGACCTACGAGCAGTACTTC. It encodes CASGTGQTYEQYF.

The chain joins TRBV27 to TRBJ2-7, with 15 nucleotides matching TRBD2. The CDR3 sequence is 15 residues long. Germline trimming cut 5 bases from V and 4 bases from J; bases unmatched to any gene: 3. Germline V lookup: CDR1 MNHEY, CDR2 SMNVEV (reference sequence). CDR3 nucleotides: TGTGCCAGCAGTGGACTAGCGGGAGGGGCGTACGAGCAGTACTTC. It translates to CASSGLAGGAYEQYF.

The V gene is TRBV10-3, the J gene TRBJ1-2; TRBD1 agrees at 8 bases. CDR3 size: 15 residues. Germline CDR1 and CDR2: ENHRY and SYGVKD. J lost 4 bases, V lost 2 bases, and 6 bases had no gene match. The CDR3 DNA reads as TGTGCCATCAGTGAGGTGGACAGGGCCGCCTATGGCTACACCTTC. As protein: CAISEVDRAAYGYTF.

This chain joins TRBV7-2 and TRBJ2-1; 7 nucleotides match TRBD1. V lost 5 bases, J lost 5 bases, and 12 bases stayed unmatched. The CDR3 has 16 amino acids. Germline V CDR1 and CDR2: SGHTA, FQGNSA. The CDR3 reads CASSPIPRQGNNEQFF. In DNA form, the CDR3 reads TGTGCCAGCAGCCCTATTCCTCGACAGGGCAACAATGAGCAGTTCTTC.

The chain has TRBV4-3 and TRBJ2-7; TRBD2 aligns across 7 bases. CDR1 and CDR2 (germline): LGHNA, YSLEER. V lost 0 bases and J lost 2; bases outside the gene matches: 4. The CDR3 has 15 residues. The CDR3 DNA is TGCGCCAGCAGCCAAGACGGCGGGAGTCCCTACGAGCAGTACTTC. It translates to CASSQDGGSPYEQYF.

The chain couples TRBV5-1 to TRBJ2-2; TRBD1 aligns across 7 bases. CDR1 SGHRS and CDR2 YFSETQ come from the germline V gene. CDR3 size: 16 residues. Trimming cost V 4 bases and J 4 bases; bases outside gene matches: 10. The CDR3 DNA sequence: TGCGCCAGCAGCCAAAGGGGGCAAGGAAGCACCGGGGAGCTGTTTTTT. It specifies CASSQRGQGSTGELFF.

The chain has TRBV21-1 and TRBJ2-1; the D segment call TRBD2 is taken from the table without a DNA check. TRBV21-1 counts as a pseudogene. The CDR3 has 14 amino acids. CDR3 amino acids: CASTYTGGVHEQFF. The CDR3 nucleotides are TGTGCCAGCACCTATACTGGGGGGGTACATGAGCAGTTCTTC.

The CDR3 is CARRLPGPQHF. The CDR3 nucleotides are TGTGCCAGAAGGTTACCGGGGCCCCAGCATTTT. This chain joins TRBV7-5 and TRBJ1-5. TRBV7-5 is shown as a pseudogene. There are 11 residues in the CDR3.

This clone was counted a single time. The chain recombines TRBV5-1 with TRBJ2-5; no clear D. V shed 6 bases and J shed 1 base, with 16 bases lying between them. Germline-derived CDR1 and CDR2 are SGHRS and YFSETQ. The CDR3 has 15 residues. As DNA, the CDR3 is TGCGCCAGCACCCCTACTGAGACACTCCAAGAGACCCAGTACTTC. This encodes CASTPTETLQETQYF.

This chain uses TRBV6-5 with TRBJ1-5, with TRBD1 matching over 7 bases. The CDR3 sequence is 16 residues long. V lost 4 bases and J lost 1; bases outside the gene matches: 7. The germline CDR1 and CDR2 sequences are MNHEY and SVGAGI. CDR3 region: CASSSTGVGSNQPQHF. Here the CDR3 DNA reads TGTGCCAGCAGTTCCACAGGGGTCGGGAGCAATCAGCCCCAGCATTTT.

This rearrangement joins TRBV6-5 to TRBJ2-4; D possibly corresponds to TRBD2 (6 bases). Germline loops: CDR1 MNHEY, CDR2 SVGAGI. CDR3 size: 15 residues. V gave up 6 bases and J gave up 3 bases, with 15 bases separating them. CDR3 loop: CASSPPGTGKNIQYF. The CDR3 DNA is TGTGCCAGCAGCCCACCCGGGACTGGCAAAAACATTCAGTACTTC.

The count of this clone is one. The chain links TRBV2 to TRBJ1-3; D is unresolved. Trimming removed 3 bases at V and 2 bases at J, with 5 bases between. This CDR3 is built from 13 residues. The V gene's germline CDR1 is SNHLY and CDR2 FYNNEI. The CDR3 nucleotides read TGTGCCAGCAGTGACCTAACTGGAAACACCATATATTTT. Translating gives CASSDLTGNTIYF.

The chain employs TRBV19 and TRBJ1-2; possibly TRBD1 for D (5 bases). The CDR3 spans 15 residues. CDR1 and CDR2 (germline): LNHDA, SQIVND (reference sequence). V was clipped by 6 bases and J by 4 bases, with 18 bases between them. CDR3 in amino acids: CASRPTGGSGYGYTF. CDR3 bases: TGTGCCAGTAGGCCCACGGGGGGATCCGGCTATGGCTACACCTTC.

This clone appeared a single time. The chain carries TRBV7-2 and TRBJ2-7; 14 positions agree with TRBD2. This CDR3 has 16 residues. V shed 0 bases and J 4 bases; nucleotides not matched to a gene: 2. Per the germline V gene, CDR1 is SGHTA and CDR2 is FQGNSA. The CDR3 region is CASSLAGTSGSYEQYF. CDR3 nucleotides: TGTGCCAGCAGCTTAGCTGGGACTAGCGGGAGTTACGAGCAGTACTTC.

The genes are TRBV15 and TRBJ2-1; 7 nucleotides line up with TRBD2. Germline CDR1 is LNHNV and CDR2 is YYDKDF (reference sequence). The V and J ends lost 3 bases and 4 bases, in that order; junction bases with no gene match: 12. The CDR3 extends over 17 amino acids. The CDR3 DNA is TGTGCCACCAGCAGTGGATTAAGCGGGACTAAATACAATGAGCAGTTCTTC. Translating gives CATSSGLSGTKYNEQFF.

The chain uses TRBV3-1 (or the pseudogene TRBV3-2) and TRBJ2-1; 8 positions agree with TRBD1. The CDR3 extends over 15 amino acids. Germline-derived CDR1 and CDR2 are LGHDT and YNNKEL (reference sequence). V was pared by 5 bases and J by 9 bases, with 12 bases of the junction left unmatched. CDR3 nucleotides: TGTGCCAGCAGCTTCACAGGGGGACATCGGAGTGAGCAGTTCTTC. As protein: CASSFTGGHRSEQFF.